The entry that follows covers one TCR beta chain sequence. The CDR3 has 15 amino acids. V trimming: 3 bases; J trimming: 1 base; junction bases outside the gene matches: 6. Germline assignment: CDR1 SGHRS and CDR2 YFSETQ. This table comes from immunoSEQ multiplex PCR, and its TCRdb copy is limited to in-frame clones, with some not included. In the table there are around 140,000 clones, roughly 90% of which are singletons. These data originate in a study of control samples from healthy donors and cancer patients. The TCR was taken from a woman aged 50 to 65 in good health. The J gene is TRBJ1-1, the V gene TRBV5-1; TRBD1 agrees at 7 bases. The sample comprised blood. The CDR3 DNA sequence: TGCGCCAGCAGCTCCGGGACAGTTACGAACACTGAAGCTTTCTTT. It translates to CASSSGTVTNTEAFF.